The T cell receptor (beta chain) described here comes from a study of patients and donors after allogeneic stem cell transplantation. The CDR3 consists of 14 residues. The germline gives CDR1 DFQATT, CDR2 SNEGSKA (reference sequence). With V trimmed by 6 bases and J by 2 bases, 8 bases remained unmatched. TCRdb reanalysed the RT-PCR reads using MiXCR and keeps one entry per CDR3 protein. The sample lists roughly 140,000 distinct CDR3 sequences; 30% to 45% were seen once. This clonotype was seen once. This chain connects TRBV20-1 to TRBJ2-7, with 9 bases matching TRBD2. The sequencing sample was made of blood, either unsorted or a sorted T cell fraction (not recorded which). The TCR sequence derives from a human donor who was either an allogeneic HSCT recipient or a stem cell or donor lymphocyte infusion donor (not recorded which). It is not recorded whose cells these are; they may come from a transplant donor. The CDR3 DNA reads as TGCAGTGCGTCGATAGCGGGGGTCCCCTACGAGCAGTACTTC. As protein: CSASIAGVPYEQYF.